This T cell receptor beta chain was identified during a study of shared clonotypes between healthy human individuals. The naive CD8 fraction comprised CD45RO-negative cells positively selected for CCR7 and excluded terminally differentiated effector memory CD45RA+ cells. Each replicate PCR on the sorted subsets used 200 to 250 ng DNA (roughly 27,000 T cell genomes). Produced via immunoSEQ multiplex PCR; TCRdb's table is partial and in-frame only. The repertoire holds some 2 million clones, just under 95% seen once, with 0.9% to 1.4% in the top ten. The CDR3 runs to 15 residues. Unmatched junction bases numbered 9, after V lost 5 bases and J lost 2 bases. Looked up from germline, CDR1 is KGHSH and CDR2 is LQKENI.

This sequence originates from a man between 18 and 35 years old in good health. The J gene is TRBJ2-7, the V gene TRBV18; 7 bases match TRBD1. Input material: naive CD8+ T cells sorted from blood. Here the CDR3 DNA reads TGTGCCAGCTCAGCCCCGGGACAGTGGCCCTACGAGCAGTACTTC. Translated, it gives CASSAPGQWPYEQYF.